Given below is one T cell receptor (beta chain) in context. The antigen is not known. Generated by immunoSEQ multiplex PCR, the TCRdb table keeps only in-frame clones and is missing some. This sample has tens of thousands of clones, with around 86% found just once. The sample belongs to a study of T cells in localized non-small cell lung cancer. Whole-study results and caveats: Sequencing was limited to one tumor region, leaving the possibility of heterogeneity open. In adjacent lung, a median roughly 57 of the top 100 tumor clones were found. Patients showing higher blood T cell density tended to see longer overall survival. Clonality of T cells reached its maximum in uninvolved adjacent lung, surpassing tumor.

This CDR3 spans 18 amino acids. With 6 bases clipped from V and 0 bases from J, the junction kept 11 bases outside the gene matches. Per the germline V gene, CDR1 is SNHLY and CDR2 is FYNNEI. The TCR comes from a male donor older than 55 with stage III squamous cell lung carcinoma. The sequencing used peripheral blood, collected before any cancer treatment. The V and J genes are TRBV2 and TRBJ1-5, with 10 bases matching TRBD1. The CDR3: CASRPDRGSLYSNQPQHF. The CDR3 nucleotides read TGTGCCAGCAGGCCGGACAGGGGGAGCCTTTATAGCAATCAGCCCCAGCATTTT. The full variable domain, with the rest looked up from reference TRBV2 and TRBJ1-5, is EPEVTQTPSHQVTQMGQEVILRCVPISNHLYFYWYRQILGQKVEFLVSFYNNEISEKSEIFDDQFSVERPDGSNFTLKIRSTKLEDSAMYFCASRPDRGSLYSNQPQHFGDGTRLSIL.